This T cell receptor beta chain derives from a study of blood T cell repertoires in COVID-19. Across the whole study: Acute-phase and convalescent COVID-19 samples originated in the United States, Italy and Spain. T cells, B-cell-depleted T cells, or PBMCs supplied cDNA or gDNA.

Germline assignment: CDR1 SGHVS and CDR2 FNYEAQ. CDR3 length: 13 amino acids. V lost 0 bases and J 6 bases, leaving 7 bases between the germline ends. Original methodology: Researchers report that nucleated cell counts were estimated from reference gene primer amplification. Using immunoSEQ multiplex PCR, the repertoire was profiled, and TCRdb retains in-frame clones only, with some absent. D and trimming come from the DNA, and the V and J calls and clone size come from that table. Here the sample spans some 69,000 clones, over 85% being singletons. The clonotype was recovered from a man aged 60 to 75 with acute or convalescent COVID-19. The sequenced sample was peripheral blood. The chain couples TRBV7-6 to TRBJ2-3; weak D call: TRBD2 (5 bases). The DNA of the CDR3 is TGTGCCAGCAGCTTAGCGCGAGGGGATACGCAGTATTTT. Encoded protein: CASSLARGDTQYF.